This paragraph reports one TCR beta chain. The record originates from a study of T cells in pancreatic ductal adenocarcinoma. The repertoire was sequenced with immunoSEQ multiplex PCR; TCRdb's copy has only in-frame clones and lacks some. The sample carries over 100,000 clones, 90% to 95% recorded once. The selected patients with pancreatic ductal adenocarcinoma had surgery but no neoadjuvant therapy. Trimming removed 4 bases from V and 5 bases from J; junction bases left unmatched: 4. The CDR3 is 14 amino acids. Germline CDR1 is SGHRS and CDR2 is YFSETQ. Source material: PBMCs. The receptor's source is a human donor with pancreatic ductal adenocarcinoma. The chain uses TRBV5-1 and TRBJ2-5, with 11 bases identical to TRBD2. The CDR3 DNA is TGCGCCAGCAGCCCTCCTAGCGGGAGGGAGACCCAGTACTTC. As protein: CASSPPSGRETQYF.